This TCR beta chain derives from a study of T cells in women clearing cervical HPV infection. On this clone itself: The sequenced fragment ends 3 residues before the CDR3 boundary, so the rest is inferred from the germline J gene.

Some clones are missing from TCRdb's copy, which holds only in-frame ones; the method was immunoSEQ multiplex PCR. The sample's table shows under 35,000 clones. V was cut by 6 bases and J by 5 bases, with 11 bases left in between. This CDR3 region has 13 residues. Germline CDR1 reads SGHTA; CDR2 reads FQGNSA. The chain has TRBV7-2 and TRBJ1-5; D may be TRBD1 (5 bases). What was sequenced was blood buffy coat. The clonotype originates from a woman aged 18 to 75 with a cervical HPV16 infection that either progressed to CIN3+ or cleared (not recorded which). CDR3 loop: CASRPDSHQPQHF. The sequenced part of the CDR3 DNA is TGTGCCAGCAGACCTGACAGCCATCAGCCC.